The 31 T cell receptor beta chains below come from one sample, sequenced in a study of OX40 agonist ivuxolimab in advanced cancers. Libraries were prepared by immunoSEQ multiplex PCR; TCRdb keeps only in-frame clonotypes and omits some of them. The sample has around 26,000 clones, around 83% seen once. The sequencing used CD4+ or CD8+ T cells sorted from blood, collected in a trial of the OX40 agonist ivuxolimab. These receptors came from an adult with an advanced solid tumor such as melanoma, head and neck, liver or kidney cancer.

The rearrangement links TRBV11-2 to TRBJ2-5; D remains ambiguous. Per the germline V gene, CDR1 is SGHAT and CDR2 is FQNNGV. Between the trimmed V and J ends, which lost 1 base and 5 bases, there was a span of 2 bases. The CDR3 length is 11 residues. In nucleotides, the CDR3 is TGTGCCAGCAGCTTAGTTGAGACCCAGTACTTC. The encoded protein is CASSLVETQYF.

The chain joins TRBV13 to TRBJ1-2, with 7 bases identical to TRBD1. Unmatched junction bases numbered 3, after V lost 0 bases and J lost 5 bases. This CDR3 is 14 amino acids long. Germline CDR1 reads PRHDT; CDR2 reads FYEKMQ (reference sequence). As DNA, the CDR3 is TGTGCCAGCAGCTTAGGTACAGGGGATTATGGCTACACCTTC. It translates to CASSLGTGDYGYTF.

In this sample, this clone turned up a few times. The chain has TRBV6-1 and TRBJ2-7, with D possibly matching TRBD2 (5 bases). Trimming removed 4 bases from V and 0 bases from J, with 16 bases in between. The CDR3 extends over 16 amino acids. Germline lookup yields CDR1 MNHNS and CDR2 SASEGT. This CDR3 reads CASSGYSDSSSYEQYF. The CDR3 DNA reads TGTGCCAGCAGTGGATACTCGGACTCGAGCTCCTACGAGCAGTACTTC.

The count of this clone is one. The J gene is TRBJ2-7, the V gene TRBV4-3; TRBD1 agrees at 11 bases. The CDR3 contains 15 residues. Looked up from germline, CDR1 is LGHNA and CDR2 is YSLEER. The V gene end was trimmed by 4 bases and the J gene end by 3 bases; junction bases not matched to a gene: 5. CDR3 sequence: CASSLGQGVGYEQYF. CDR3 bases: TGCGCCAGCAGCCTGGGACAGGGGGTCGGCTACGAGCAGTACTTC.

This clone came up a few times. The gene calls are TRBV27 and TRBJ2-2, with TRBD2 matching over 9 bases. Trimming cost V 5 bases and J 6 bases; bases outside gene matches: 7. CDR1 is MNHEY and CDR2 is SMNVEV in the germline V gene (reference sequence). This CDR3 comprises 15 residues. The CDR3 nucleotides read TGTGCCAGCAGTCCCTTTGCGGGGGGGCCCGGGGAGCTGTTTTTT. Translating gives CASSPFAGGPGELFF.

The chain joins TRBV29-1 to TRBJ2-5, with 9 bases lining up with TRBD2. Germline CDR1 SQVTM, CDR2 ANQGSEA. The V segment lost 5 bases and the J segment 5 bases; nucleotides outside the gene matches: 9. The CDR3 runs to 14 residues. CDR3 nucleotide sequence: TGCAGCGTTAGTTGGGGACTAGCCCCCGAGACCCAGTACTTC. The encoded protein is CSVSWGLAPETQYF.

V and J are TRBV29-1 and TRBJ2-4; D uncertain. V lost 7 bases to trimming and J lost 7 bases, with 11 bases between them. CDR3 length: 11 amino acids. Germline V gene lookup returns CDR1 SQVTM and CDR2 ANQGSEA. The CDR3 protein is CSAATGNIQYF. CDR3 in DNA: TGCAGCGCCGCGACTGGTAACATTCAGTACTTC.

The V and J genes are TRBV5-1 and TRBJ2-5; D tentatively fits TRBD1 or TRBD2 (5 bases each). V lost 3 bases and J 5 bases, leaving 20 bases between the germline ends. Germline V lookup: CDR1 SGHRS, CDR2 YFSETQ. There are 16 residues in the CDR3. CDR3 loop: CASSSIGGIPVETQYF. The CDR3 DNA reads as TGCGCCAGCAGCTCCATTGGGGGAATCCCCGTGGAGACCCAGTACTTC. Filled out from reference TRBV5-1 and TRBJ2-5, the complete variable domain reads KAGVTQTPRYLIKTRGQQVTLSCSPISGHRSVSWYQQTPGQGLQFLFEYFSETQRNKGNFPGRFSGRQFSNSRSEMNVSTLELGDSALYLCASSSIGGIPVETQYFGPGTRLLVL.

This chain uses TRBV19 with TRBJ2-1, with 11 bases fitting TRBD1. Unmatched junction bases numbered 4, after V lost 9 bases and J lost 9 bases. The CDR3 runs 12 residues. Germline V CDR1 and CDR2: LNHDA, SQIVND (reference sequence). This CDR3 is CASGQGATEQFF. Here the CDR3 DNA reads TGTGCCAGCGGACAGGGGGCGACTGAGCAGTTCTTC.

This clone was counted at least ten times. V gene TRBV27 combines with J gene TRBJ2-7, with TRBD1 matching over 7 bases. CDR1 MNHEY and CDR2 SMNVEV come from the germline V gene (reference sequence). The CDR3 is 15 amino acids. Losses at the gene ends were 5 bases for V and 2 bases for J; bases not matched to a gene: 9. The CDR3 reads CASSPPLQGPYEQYF. CDR3 DNA: TGTGCCAGCAGTCCCCCCCTACAGGGGCCCTACGAGCAGTACTTC.

This sequence joins TRBV6-5 and TRBJ2-5; no firm D call. V lost 2 bases, J lost 5 bases, and 15 bases lay in between. There are 15 residues in the CDR3. Per germline, CDR1 MNHEY and CDR2 SVGAGI. CDR3: CASSYTSGDGETQYF. CDR3 nucleotides: TGTGCCAGCAGTTACACGTCAGGCGATGGGGAGACCCAGTACTTC.

This chain uses TRBV7-9 with TRBJ2-6; TRBD1 is a possible D gene (6 bases). The V gene's germline CDR1 is SEHNR and CDR2 FQNEAQ (reference sequence). This CDR3 is built from 16 residues. Trimming shortened V by 3 bases and J by 8 bases, and 17 bases separated the two germline ends. DNA of the CDR3: TGTGCCAGCAGCTTGGGGGCTCAGACAATTTCCAACGTCCTGACTTTC. Protein sequence: CASSLGAQTISNVLTF.

CDR3 sequence: CASSLWTPPYEQYF. The CDR3 DNA sequence: TGTGCCAGCAGCTTATGGACACCCCCCTACGAGCAGTACTTC. The chain links TRBV11-2 to TRBJ2-7; the D gene is possibly TRBD1 (5 bases). This CDR3 is 14 amino acids long. Trimming left V 2 bases short and J 2 bases short, with 10 bases between. CDR1 and CDR2 (germline): SGHAT, FQNNGV.

There are many counts of this clone. V is TRBV5-1 and J is TRBJ2-1, with D perhaps matching TRBD1 or TRBD2 (6 bases each). CDR1 SGHRS and CDR2 YFSETQ come from the germline V gene. CDR3 length: 15 amino acids. V lost 1 base and J lost 8, with 16 bases in between. The DNA for the CDR3 is TGCGCCAGCAGCTTGAACGGGGGCAGCCGGGATGAGCAGTTCTTC. The encoded protein is CASSLNGGSRDEQFF.

This clone was observed once. Different DNA sequences within this sample yield the same CDR3. The genes are TRBV7-9 and TRBJ1-6; D unclear. V gave up 1 base and J gave up 15 bases, with 13 bases separating them. This CDR3 is 13 amino acids long. CDR1 SEHNR and CDR2 FQNEAQ come from the germline V gene (reference sequence). CDR3 nucleotides: TGTGCCAGCAGCTTAGTAGAGAGACGCGACCTCCACTTT. Translation: CASSLVERRDLHF.

V gene TRBV7-9 combines with J gene TRBJ2-3; D remains ambiguous. Germline V lookup: CDR1 SEHNR, CDR2 FQNEAQ (reference sequence). Trimming left V 5 bases short and J 4 bases short, with 10 bases between. The CDR3 is 13 residues long. CDR3 coding DNA: TGTGCCAGCAGCCGCCCCCCGGCAGATACGCAGTATTTT. Amino acids: CASSRPPADTQYF.

The J gene is TRBJ1-2, the V gene TRBV23-1; D is perhaps TRBD1 (6 bases). TRBV23-1 carries the ORF label, with uncertain function. Between the trimmed V and J ends, which lost 6 bases and 4 bases, there was a span of 27 bases. The CDR3 loop spans 18 amino acids. The CDR3 region has the DNA TGCGCCAGCAGCGGGGTAAGGGATAACAGGGTCTACGTCTATGGCTACACCTTC. This codes for CASSGVRDNRVYVYGYTF.

The chain uses TRBV15 and TRBJ2-1, with 10 bases aligning to TRBD2. Germline V gives CDR1 LNHNV, CDR2 YYDKDF (reference sequence). Trimming took 3 bases from V and 10 from J; bases not matched to a gene: 3. The CDR3 loop spans 13 amino acids. Here the CDR3 DNA reads TGTGCCACCAGCAGGCTAGCGGGAGTAGAGCAGTTCTTC. Translation gives CATSRLAGVEQFF. The variable domain in full, completed from reference TRBV15 and TRBJ2-1, reads DAMVIQNPRYQVTQFGKPVTLSCSQTLNHNVMYWYQQKSSQAPKLLFHYYDKDFNNEADTPDNFQSRRPNTSFCFLDIRSPGLGDTAMYLCATSRLAGVEQFFGPGTRLTVL.

This chain joins TRBV4-1 and TRBJ2-7; 11 nucleotides line up with TRBD1. V lost 4 bases to trimming and J lost 2 bases; unmatched junction nucleotides: 1. The CDR3 totals 14 residues. Per germline, CDR1 MGHRA and CDR2 YSYEKL. CDR3: CASSRGQGAYEQYF. The CDR3 DNA follows: TGCGCCAGCAGCCGGGGACAGGGGGCCTACGAGCAGTACTTC.

The rearrangement joins TRBV4-3 to TRBJ2-5; no clear D. The germline V gene has CDR1 LGHNA and CDR2 YSLEER. CDR3 length: 16 residues. Trimming removed 0 bases from V and 5 bases from J, with 16 bases in between. The CDR3 reads CASSQDRSRSWETQYF. CDR3 nucleotide sequence: TGCGCCAGCAGCCAAGATCGGAGCCGATCCTGGGAGACCCAGTACTTC.

The chain couples TRBV5-1 to TRBJ1-5; D gene ambiguous. Trimming pared 0 bases from V and 5 bases from J, leaving 12 bases between. Looked up from germline, CDR1 is SGHRS and CDR2 is YFSETQ. The CDR3 loop spans 15 amino acids. The chain's CDR3 is CASSLDWSVDQPQHF. Written as DNA, the CDR3 is TGCGCCAGCAGCTTGGACTGGTCTGTGGATCAGCCCCAGCATTTT.

The chain joins TRBV11-2 to TRBJ1-2; possible D gene TRBD1, 5 bases. V was cut by 5 bases and J by 2 bases, with 15 bases left in between. Per the germline V gene, CDR1 is SGHAT and CDR2 is FQNNGV. The CDR3 loop spans 15 amino acids. The CDR3 sequence is CASSRPFRDNYGYTF. CDR3 nucleotide sequence: TGTGCCAGCAGCCGCCCGTTCCGGGACAACTATGGCTACACCTTC.

The CDR3 sequence: CASSLGGKGGANTEAFF. The CDR3 DNA reads TGTGCCAGCAGCTTAGGAGGGAAGGGAGGGGCGAACACTGAAGCTTTCTTT. The rearrangement uses TRBV7-6 and TRBJ1-1, with a possible D match to TRBD1 (5 bases). Germline CDR1 and CDR2: SGHVS and FNYEAQ. Trimming took 1 base from V and 1 from J, leaving 16 bases between them. The CDR3 consists of 17 residues.

This clone was seen only once. The V and J genes are TRBV10-2 and TRBJ2-7; the match to TRBD2 covers 7 bases. The CDR3 has 12 amino acids. Germline-derived CDR1 and CDR2 are WSHSY and SAAADI. Unmatched junction bases numbered 5, after V lost 6 bases and J lost 6 bases. The CDR3: CASRGGMIEQYF. CDR3 coding DNA: TGCGCCAGCAGGGGAGGGATGATCGAGCAGTACTTC.

To note about this clone: The junction differs from germline at one of its ends, possibly a read error. The rearrangement uses TRBV11-2 and TRBJ2-1; 9 bases fit TRBD2. CDR3 length equals 17 residues. Germline values: CDR1 SGHAT, CDR2 FQNNGV. CDR3 amino acids: CASSKNAGGPSYNEQFF. The CDR3 coding sequence is TGTGCCAGCAGCAAAAACGCGGGAGGGCCCTCCTATAATGAGCAGTTCTTC.

The chain employs TRBV19 and TRBJ1-2; D is undetermined. CDR3 length: 14 amino acids. V was shortened by 6 bases and J by 4 bases, with 15 bases between the two germline ends. The germline V gene has CDR1 LNHDA and CDR2 SQIVND (reference sequence). The CDR3 DNA reads TGTGCCAGTAGGCCTCGACAATCGTCCTATGGCTACACCTTC. This encodes CASRPRQSSYGYTF.

This clone was found once. The J gene is TRBJ1-6, the V gene TRBV9; TRBD1 agrees at 7 bases. With 4 bases clipped from V and 7 bases from J, the junction kept 8 bases outside the gene matches. The CDR3 contains 15 residues. Germline V lookup: CDR1 SGDLS, CDR2 YYNGEE. Here the CDR3 DNA reads TGTGCCAGCAGCAGACACGGGACAGAGAATTCACCCCTCCACTTT. Its protein product is CASSRHGTENSPLHF. The whole variable domain, remainder taken from reference TRBV9 and TRBJ1-6, is DSGVTQTPKHLITATGQRVTLRCSPRSGDLSVYWYQQSLDQGLQFLIQYYNGEERAKGNILERFSAQQFPDLHSELNLSSLELGDSALYFCASSRHGTENSPLHFGNGTRLTVT.

The genes are TRBV6-5 and TRBJ1-2, with D unresolved. CDR3 length: 12 residues. Germline assignment: CDR1 MNHEY and CDR2 SVGAGI. Trimming took off 2 bases at V and 7 bases at J, with 8 bases between the two ends. CDR3 bases: TGTGCCAGCAGTTACACAGCAAGTGGCTACACCTTC. Its translation: CASSYTASGYTF.

This clone has more than one count but fewer than ten. The chain links TRBV20-1 to TRBJ1-2, with a possible D match to TRBD1 (5 bases). Per germline, CDR1 DFQATT and CDR2 SNEGSKA (reference sequence). This CDR3 is built from 11 residues. CDR3 sequence: CSWGWGSGYTF. The CDR3 nucleotides read TGCAGCTGGGGATGGGGGTCTGGCTACACCTTC.

In DNA form, the CDR3 reads TGTGCCAGTAATTGGGGGGTGAGCAATCAGCCCCAGCATTTT. Its protein product is CASNWGVSNQPQHF. The chain combines TRBV19 with TRBJ1-5, with D maybe TRBD1 (5 bases). Germline loops: CDR1 LNHDA, CDR2 SQIVND (reference sequence). This CDR3 has 14 amino acids. Trimming took 7 bases from V and 1 from J, leaving 11 bases between them.

The rearrangement joins TRBV14 to TRBJ2-1; the D gene is possibly TRBD2 (7 bases). Germline V gene lookup returns CDR1 SGHDN and CDR2 FVKESK. V shed 4 bases and J shed 11 bases, with 15 bases lying between them. This CDR3 region has 13 residues. The chain's CDR3 is CASSRGGRPKQFF. The CDR3 region has the DNA TGTGCCAGCAGCCGGGGGGGCCGACCTAAGCAGTTCTTC.